These 28 T cell receptor beta chains came from one sample sequenced in a study of T-cell memory formation after mild COVID-19. Using its own MiXCR run on the 5' RACE reads, TCRdb lists one record per CDR3 protein. The profile shows about 30,000 distinct CDR3 sequences, roughly 12% of them singletons. The sequencing input was PBMCs or a T cell subset sorted from them (not recorded which). Receptors were obtained from an adult woman who had mild COVID-19 (a few samples of this study predate the infection). Cell type and time point are not known.

This clonotype was seen many times. This chain joins TRBV20-1 and TRBJ2-1, with 7 bases fitting TRBD2. CDR1 is DFQATT, CDR2 SNEGSKA, per germline (reference sequence). This CDR3 spans 14 amino acids. V lost 0 bases and J lost 11; bases outside the gene matches: 10. Here the CDR3 DNA reads TGCAGTGCTAGAGATGGTGGGCGGGAGTATAAGCAGTTCTTC. Its translation is CSARDGGREYKQFF.

This clonotype has only a few counts. The chain recombines TRBV3-1 with TRBJ1-1; D is unclear. The CDR3 has 17 residues. V was trimmed by 4 bases and J by 6 bases, leaving 24 bases between them. Per the germline V gene, CDR1 is LGHDT and CDR2 is YNNKEL (reference sequence). The CDR3 sequence is CASSPPNRITVVPEAFF. The CDR3 coding sequence is TGTGCCAGCAGCCCGCCCAACCGGATCACAGTGGTCCCTGAAGCTTTCTTT.

At least ten counts were recorded for this clonotype. The gene calls are TRBV3-1 and TRBJ2-1, with D perhaps matching TRBD1 (6 bases). Germline V gives CDR1 LGHDT, CDR2 YNNKEL (reference sequence). The CDR3 runs to 17 residues. V lost 1 base and J lost 2, with 15 bases in between. This CDR3 reads CASSQGLGQNTYNEQFF. Here the CDR3 DNA reads TGTGCCAGCAGCCAAGGACTTGGACAGAACACCTACAATGAGCAGTTCTTC.

This clonotype was seen repeatedly, ten times or more. This chain uses TRBV20-1 with TRBJ2-1; D might be TRBD2 (6 bases). With 2 bases removed from V and 0 bases from J, the gap between germline ends came to 14 bases. Per germline, CDR1 DFQATT and CDR2 SNEGSKA (reference sequence). CDR3 length: 16 residues. The CDR3 DNA is TGCAGTGCTAGAAAAAGTGGGGGGATCTCCTACAATGAGCAGTTCTTC. This gives the protein CSARKSGGISYNEQFF.

This clonotype was seen repeatedly, ten times or more. The V call is TRBV9, the J call TRBJ1-1; D remains ambiguous. V gave up 4 bases and J gave up 6 bases, with 13 bases separating them. Germline CDR1 SGDLS, CDR2 YYNGEE. The CDR3 consists of 13 residues. Written as DNA, the CDR3 is TGTGCCAGCAGCCCCGCAGGCGGGGCTGAAGCTTTCTTT. Its translation is CASSPAGGAEAFF.

This clonotype appeared many times. The V and J genes are TRBV5-1 and TRBJ2-3; 9 nucleotides match TRBD2. The CDR3 has 16 amino acids. Germline V gives CDR1 SGHRS, CDR2 YFSETQ. The J segment lost 6 bases and the V segment lost 5 bases, leaving 13 bases of the junction unmatched. The CDR3, as DNA: TGCGCCAGCAGGCCGTCAGCGGGGGGTGCCGGGGATACGCAGTATTTT. The encoded protein is CASRPSAGGAGDTQYF.

This clonotype was seen ten or more times. The CDR3 bases are TGTGCCAGTAGTATACAGGGCCCAAGCTCTGGAAACACCATATATTTT. This encodes CASSIQGPSSGNTIYF. The rearrangement joins TRBV19 to TRBJ1-3; TRBD1 might be the D (5 bases). The V end was cut by 2 bases, the J end by 0 bases, with 11 bases between. This CDR3 has 16 amino acids. Germline CDR1 is LNHDA and CDR2 is SQIVND (reference sequence).

The chain recombines TRBV11-1 with TRBJ1-1, with D hard to call. CDR3 length equals 15 residues. The V gene lost 1 base and the J gene lost 4 bases, with 13 bases spanning the gap. Per germline, CDR1 SGHAT and CDR2 FQDESV (reference sequence). The CDR3 spells CASSLVSGKVTEAFF. CDR3 DNA: TGTGCCAGCAGCTTAGTTTCCGGGAAGGTCACTGAAGCTTTCTTT.

The chain is built from TRBV4-1 and TRBJ1-1, with D perhaps TRBD1 (5 bases). Germline CDR1 is MGHRA and CDR2 is YSYEKL. V was pared by 2 bases and J by 9 bases, with 13 bases between. The CDR3 loop spans 13 amino acids. As DNA, the CDR3 is TGCGCCAGCAGCCAAAGAGGGGAGGTGAAAGCTTTCTTT. It codes for CASSQRGEVKAFF.

This clonotype appeared many times. The genes are TRBV7-9 and TRBJ2-7, with 11 positions matching TRBD2. CDR1 and CDR2 (germline): SEHNR, FQNEAQ (reference sequence). V trimming: 1 base; J trimming: 3 bases; junction bases outside the gene matches: 8. This CDR3 has 17 residues. The CDR3 region is CASSLVGSGRASYEQYF. The CDR3 coding sequence is TGTGCCAGCAGCTTAGTCGGTAGCGGGAGGGCCAGCTACGAGCAGTACTTC. Drawing the rest from reference TRBV7-9 and TRBJ2-7, the complete variable domain is DTGVSQNPRHKITKRGQNVTFRCDPISEHNRLYWYRQTLGQGPEFLTYFQNEAQLEKSRLLSDRFSAERPKGSFSTLEIQRTEQGDSAMYLCASSLVGSGRASYEQYFGPGTRLTVT.

Judged by abundance, this clonotype is medium-sized (0.01 to 0.1%). The CDR3, as DNA: TGTGCCAGCAGCTCCAGCAGGGGGTATGAAGAGACCCAGTACTTC. Amino acid sequence: CASSSSRGYEETQYF. The chain links TRBV7-8 to TRBJ2-5, with TRBD1 matching 7 bases. Germline lookup yields CDR1 SGHVS and CDR2 FQNEAQ. V shed 4 bases and J 3 bases; nucleotides not matched to a gene: 8. The CDR3 runs 15 residues.

This clonotype has a count of ten or more. The V and J genes are TRBV6-1 and TRBJ2-3; D is unclear. Trimming removed 6 bases from V and 6 bases from J, with 4 bases in between. The CDR3 sequence is 10 residues long. CDR1 is MNHNS and CDR2 is SASEGT in the germline V gene. The CDR3 here is CASRYDTQYF. The CDR3 coding sequence is TGTGCCAGCAGATATGATACGCAGTATTTT.

The table lists this clonotype with many counts. V usage is TRBV6-6 and J usage is TRBJ2-3, with D possibly TRBD2 on 7 matching bases. V lost 2 bases to trimming and J lost 6 bases, with 12 bases between them. Germline lookup yields CDR1 MNHNY and CDR2 SVGAGI (reference sequence). The CDR3 covers 14 residues. The CDR3 reads CASSYTRGGDTQYF. As DNA, the CDR3 is TGTGCCAGCAGTTACACTAGGGGGGGGGATACGCAGTATTTT.

This clonotype was picked up many times. This chain links TRBV29-1 with TRBJ2-3; the match to TRBD2 covers 10 bases. CDR3 size: 14 residues. With V trimmed by 6 bases and J by 4 bases, 7 bases remained unmatched. Germline loops: CDR1 SQVTM, CDR2 ANQGSEA. Here the CDR3 DNA reads TGCAGCGTGATAGCGGGAGGTGCGGCAGATACGCAGTATTTT. Translation gives CSVIAGGAADTQYF.

Ten or more counts support this clonotype. This rearrangement joins TRBV20-1 to TRBJ2-1, with 8 bases lining up with TRBD2. Germline-derived CDR1 and CDR2 are DFQATT and SNEGSKA (reference sequence). J was trimmed by 4 bases and V by 0 bases; bases with no gene match: 11. The length of the CDR3 is 17 residues. CDR3 nucleotides: TGCAGTGCTAGAGATATCCCCCGAGTAGCGGGGTACAATGAGCAGTTCTTC. This sequence encodes CSARDIPRVAGYNEQFF.

This clonotype was recorded many times. The DNA of the CDR3 is TGTGCCAGCCGCCCTACAGGGAACACCGGGGAGCTGTTTTTT. It codes for CASRPTGNTGELFF. The chain employs TRBV25-1 and TRBJ2-2; a possible D gene is TRBD1 (5 bases). Looked up from germline, CDR1 is MGHDK and CDR2 is SYGVNS. Deletions cut 8 bases from V and 1 base from J, with 11 bases between. The CDR3 is 14 residues long.

This clonotype was picked up many times. This chain links TRBV9 with TRBJ2-1; 7 bases map to TRBD2. V shed 5 bases and J 5 bases; nucleotides not matched to a gene: 4. In germline, CDR1 is SGDLS, CDR2 YYNGEE. CDR3 size: 13 residues. CDR3 nucleotide sequence: TGTGCCAGCAGGGGCGGGAGTAACAATGAGCAGTTCTTC. It is translated as CASRGGSNNEQFF.

The table lists this clonotype with many counts. The genes are TRBV21-1 and TRBJ2-7. TRBV21-1 is termed a pseudogene. The CDR3 is 13 amino acids. The DNA of the CDR3 is TGTGCCAGCAGCAAATTCCACTCCTACGAGCAGTACTTC. It translates to CASSKFHSYEQYF.

J is TRBJ1-1 and V is TRBV15; D possibly corresponds to TRBD1 (6 bases). The CDR3 spans 14 residues. Trimming left V 5 bases short and J 5 bases short, with 15 bases between. The V gene's germline CDR1 is LNHNV and CDR2 YYDKDF (reference sequence). CDR3 in amino acids: CATSARGWETEAFF. CDR3 nucleotides: TGTGCCACCAGCGCGAGGGGGTGGGAGACTGAAGCTTTCTTT.

This clonotype was detected many times. J is TRBJ2-2 and V is TRBV7-2, with TRBD1 as a possible D gene (5 bases). The CDR3 is made up of 14 amino acids. Germline CDR1 reads SGHTA; CDR2 reads FQGNSA. Trimming removed 1 base from V and 9 bases from J, with 12 bases in between. CDR3: CASSLGAGNRELFF. The CDR3, as DNA: TGTGCCAGCAGCTTAGGGGCAGGGAATCGGGAGCTGTTTTTT. Full variable domain (missing parts from reference TRBV7-2 and TRBJ2-2): GAGVSQSPSNKVTEKGKDVELRCDPISGHTALYWYRQSLGQGLEFLIYFQGNSAPDKSGLPSDRFSAERTGGSVSTLTIQRTQQEDSAVYLCASSLGAGNRELFFGEGSRLTVL.

This clonotype has ten or more counts. V usage is TRBV15 and J usage is TRBJ2-5; TRBD1 aligns across 7 bases. Germline CDR1 is LNHNV and CDR2 is YYDKDF (reference sequence). With V trimmed by 3 bases and J by 5 bases, 9 bases remained unmatched. The length of the CDR3 is 15 residues. The CDR3 is CATSRTVQGDETQYF. The CDR3 DNA reads as TGTGCCACCAGCAGGACGGTTCAGGGGGATGAGACCCAGTACTTC.

This clonotype was detected ten times or more. V usage is TRBV6-6 and J usage is TRBJ2-7; unclear D gene. The CDR3 loop spans 14 amino acids. Germline V gene sequence: CDR1 MNHNY, CDR2 SVGAGI (reference sequence). Trimming removed 7 bases from V and 3 bases from J, with 16 bases in between. CDR3 nucleotide sequence: TGTGCCAGCAAGGCACCAGGAGATCTCTACGAGCAGTACTTC. Translated: CASKAPGDLYEQYF.

This clonotype was seen at least ten times. In this CDR3 the conserved last residue, phenylalanine or tryptophan, is missing, so a read error is likely. The DNA is omitted, as the CDR3 cannot be located on it reliably, and the CDR3 follows TCRdb's listing. The chain is built from TRBV20-1 and TRBJ1-1; no DNA check was done on the table's D call, TRBD1. With termini counted, the CDR3 has 11 amino acids. The germline CDR1 and CDR2 sequences are DFQATT and SNEGSKA (reference sequence). This chain's CDR3 is CSASVGNRVTV.

Points on this clonotype: A much bigger clone sits one base away, suggesting this may be a read error. This chain links TRBV7-9 with TRBJ2-1; 7 bases are a match to TRBD2. This CDR3 contains 14 residues. The trim removed 5 bases at V and 9 bases at J, leaving 10 bases unmatched. Germline lookup yields CDR1 SEHNR and CDR2 FQNEAQ (reference sequence). CDR3 residues: CASSPSGMDTEQFF. For the CDR3, the DNA is TGTGCCAGCAGCCCTAGCGGAATGGACACTGAGCAGTTCTTC.

This clonotype was counted ten times or more. The chain joins TRBV6-5 to TRBJ2-3; a weak D match, TRBD1 (5 bases). The CDR3 loop spans 12 amino acids. Trimming stripped 2 bases from V and 5 bases from J, with 5 bases between. Germline CDR1 MNHEY, CDR2 SVGAGI. The CDR3 spells CASSYRGDTQYF. Here the CDR3 DNA reads TGTGCCAGCAGTTACAGGGGAGATACGCAGTATTTT.

This clonotype was seen many times. The rearrangement uses TRBV7-3 and TRBJ2-3, with D uncertain. This CDR3 is 14 amino acids long. The V end was cut by 1 base, the J end by 2 bases, with 7 bases between. Per the germline V gene, CDR1 is SGHTA and CDR2 is FQGTGA. The CDR3 DNA follows: TGTGCCAGCAGCTTAATAGGCTACACAGATACGCAGTATTTT. Translated, it gives CASSLIGYTDTQYF.

This clonotype was detected ten times or more. CDR3: CASLKGGAGNYGYTF. CDR3 sequence (DNA): TGTGCCAGCCTGAAGGGAGGAGCTGGTAACTATGGCTACACCTTC. The chain is built from TRBV6-1 and TRBJ1-2; no clear D gene. V dropped 8 bases and J dropped 1 base, with 17 bases sitting between them. The germline V gene has CDR1 MNHNS and CDR2 SASEGT. The CDR3 loop spans 15 amino acids.

This clonotype was seen ten or more times. The CDR3 reads CASSLSAMNTEAFF. In DNA, the CDR3 is TGTGCCAGCAGCTTGTCCGCCATGAACACTGAAGCTTTCTTT. The chain has TRBV5-4 and TRBJ1-1; no firm D call. V lost 1 base and J lost 0, with 7 bases in between. The germline V gene has CDR1 SGHNT and CDR2 YYREEE (reference sequence). This CDR3 has 14 residues.